This T cell receptor beta chain derives from a study of post-analysis software for immune sequencing data. Across the whole study: Both relapsing-remitting and secondary progressive multiple sclerosis featured among the disease courses, as did progressive-relapsing multiple sclerosis. Whole-study findings and limits: Normalized Chao1 diversity was significantly reduced in patients versus controls. Clustering by F measure revealed strong co-clustering among samples prepared together in one batch.

Unique-molecular-identifier-tagged TCR beta cDNA libraries were used. With about 0.85 to 10 million T cells as the source, hundreds of thousands of cDNA molecules resulted. MiXCR was run by TCRdb on the PCR reads, yielding one entry per CDR3 protein. Counted here are about 760,000 distinct CDR3 sequences, less than 35% occurring once; the ten biggest clones make up 0.5% to 0.6%. For this clonotype: Its target is unknown.

The sequence was collected from a girl aged 5-17 years with multiple sclerosis. Sequencing input: blood.

CDR3 amino acids: CASSYGTGGVYNEQFF. The CDR3 DNA reads as TGTGCCAGCAGTTACGGGACAGGGGGCGTCTACAATGAGCAGTTCTTC. V and J are TRBV6-2 or TRBV6-3 and TRBJ2-1; 12 nucleotides agree with TRBD1. J was trimmed by 3 bases and V by 2 bases; bases with no gene match: 2. The CDR3 sequence is 16 residues long. Germline V gives CDR1 MNHEY, CDR2 SVGEGT.